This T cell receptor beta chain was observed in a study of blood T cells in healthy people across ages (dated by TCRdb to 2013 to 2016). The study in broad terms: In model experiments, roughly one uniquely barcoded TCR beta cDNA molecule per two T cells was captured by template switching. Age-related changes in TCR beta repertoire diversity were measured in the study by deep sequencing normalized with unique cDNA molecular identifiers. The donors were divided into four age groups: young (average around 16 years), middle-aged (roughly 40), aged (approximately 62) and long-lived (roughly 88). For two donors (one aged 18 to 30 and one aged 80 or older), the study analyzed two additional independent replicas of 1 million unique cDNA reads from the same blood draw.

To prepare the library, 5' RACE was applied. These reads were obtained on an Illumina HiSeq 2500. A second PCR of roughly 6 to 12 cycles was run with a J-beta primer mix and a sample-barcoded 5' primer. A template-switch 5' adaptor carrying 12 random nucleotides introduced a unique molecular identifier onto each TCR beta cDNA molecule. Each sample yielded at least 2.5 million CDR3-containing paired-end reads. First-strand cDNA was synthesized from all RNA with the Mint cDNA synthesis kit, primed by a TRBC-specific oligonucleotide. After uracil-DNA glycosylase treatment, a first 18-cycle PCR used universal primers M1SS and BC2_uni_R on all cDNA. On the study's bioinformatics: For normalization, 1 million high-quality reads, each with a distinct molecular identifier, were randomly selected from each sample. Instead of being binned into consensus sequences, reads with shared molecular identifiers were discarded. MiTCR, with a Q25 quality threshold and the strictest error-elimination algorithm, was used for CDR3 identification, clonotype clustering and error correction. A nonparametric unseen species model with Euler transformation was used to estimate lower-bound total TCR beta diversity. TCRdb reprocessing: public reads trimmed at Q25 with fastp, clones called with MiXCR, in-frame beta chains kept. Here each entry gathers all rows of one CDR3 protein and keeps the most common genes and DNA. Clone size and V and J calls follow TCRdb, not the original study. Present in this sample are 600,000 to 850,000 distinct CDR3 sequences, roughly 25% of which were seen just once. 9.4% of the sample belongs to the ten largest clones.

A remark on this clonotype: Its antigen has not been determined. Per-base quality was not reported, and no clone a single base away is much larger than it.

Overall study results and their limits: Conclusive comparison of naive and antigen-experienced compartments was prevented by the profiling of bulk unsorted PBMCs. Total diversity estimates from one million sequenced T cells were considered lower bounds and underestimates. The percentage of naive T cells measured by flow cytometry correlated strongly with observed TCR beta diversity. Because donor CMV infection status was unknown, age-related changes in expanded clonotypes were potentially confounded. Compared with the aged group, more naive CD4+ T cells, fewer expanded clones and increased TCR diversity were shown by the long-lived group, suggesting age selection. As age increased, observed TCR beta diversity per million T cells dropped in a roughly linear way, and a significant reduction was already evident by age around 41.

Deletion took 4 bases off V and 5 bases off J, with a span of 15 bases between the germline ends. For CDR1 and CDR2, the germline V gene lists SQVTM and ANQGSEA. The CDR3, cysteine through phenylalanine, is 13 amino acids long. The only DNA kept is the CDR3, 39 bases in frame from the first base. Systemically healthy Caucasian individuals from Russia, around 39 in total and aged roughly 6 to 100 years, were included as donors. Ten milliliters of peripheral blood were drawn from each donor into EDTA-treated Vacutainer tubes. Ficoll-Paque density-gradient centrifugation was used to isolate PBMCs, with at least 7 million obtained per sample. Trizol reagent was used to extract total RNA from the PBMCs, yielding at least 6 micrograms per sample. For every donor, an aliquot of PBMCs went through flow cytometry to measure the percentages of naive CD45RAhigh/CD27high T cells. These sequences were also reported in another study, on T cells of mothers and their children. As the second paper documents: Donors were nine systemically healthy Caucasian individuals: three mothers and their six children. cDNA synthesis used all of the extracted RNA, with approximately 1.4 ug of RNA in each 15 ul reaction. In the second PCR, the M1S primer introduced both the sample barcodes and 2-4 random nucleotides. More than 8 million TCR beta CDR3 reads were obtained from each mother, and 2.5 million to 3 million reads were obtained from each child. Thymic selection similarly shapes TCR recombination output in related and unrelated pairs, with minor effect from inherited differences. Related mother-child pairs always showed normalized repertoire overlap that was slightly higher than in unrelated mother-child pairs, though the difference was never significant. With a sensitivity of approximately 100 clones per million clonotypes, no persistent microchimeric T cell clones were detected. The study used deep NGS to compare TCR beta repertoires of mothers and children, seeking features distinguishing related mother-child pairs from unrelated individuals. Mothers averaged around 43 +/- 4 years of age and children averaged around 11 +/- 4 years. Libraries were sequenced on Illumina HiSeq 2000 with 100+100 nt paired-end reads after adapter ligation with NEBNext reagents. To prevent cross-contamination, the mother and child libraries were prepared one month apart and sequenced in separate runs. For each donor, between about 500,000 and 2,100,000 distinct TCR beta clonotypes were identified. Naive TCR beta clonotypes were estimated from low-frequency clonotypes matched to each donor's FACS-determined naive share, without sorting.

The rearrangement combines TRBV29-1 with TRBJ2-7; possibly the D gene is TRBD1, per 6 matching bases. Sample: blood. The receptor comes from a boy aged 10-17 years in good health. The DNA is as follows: TGCAGCGTTGCAGAGCAGGGGACAAACGAGCAGTACTTC. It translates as CSVAEQGTNEQYF.